The 5 T cell receptor beta chains below all came from one sample that was sequenced in a study of cytotoxic CD8 clonotypes in ibrutinib-treated CLL. Here immunoSEQ multiplex PCR was the method, and the copy in TCRdb shows in-frame clones only, minus some. The sample records around 310,000 clones, 80% being singletons. The material sequenced was PBMCs, taken before ibrutinib treatment. The receptors were gathered from a human donor with chronic lymphocytic leukemia.

This chain joins TRBV29-1 and TRBJ2-7, with a weak D call TRBD1 (6 bases). This CDR3 region has 14 residues. Trimming took off 0 bases at V and 0 bases at J, with 9 bases between the two ends. From germline, CDR1 is SQVTM and CDR2 ANQGSEA. CDR3 nucleotides: TGCAGCGTTGAAGAGAGGGACAACTCCTACGAGCAGTACTTC. Its protein is CSVEERDNSYEQYF.

The rearrangement links TRBV10-3 to TRBJ2-1, with a possible D match to TRBD2 (5 bases). The CDR3 contains 11 residues. Germline values: CDR1 ENHRY, CDR2 SYGVKD. Trimming pared 4 bases from V and 10 bases from J, leaving 8 bases between. The CDR3 DNA reads as TGTGCCATCAGTGCGGGATTCGAGCAGTTCTTC. It is translated as CAISAGFEQFF.

This rearrangement joins TRBV7-2 to TRBJ2-7, with no clear D. The germline CDR1 and CDR2 sequences are SGHTA and FQGNSA. Deletions cut 0 bases from V and 8 bases from J, with 17 bases between. CDR3 length: 15 amino acids. CDR3 loop: CASSLAPIMYRKQYF. The CDR3 nucleotides are TGTGCCAGCAGCTTAGCGCCCATTATGTATAGGAAGCAGTACTTC. The full variable domain, in which reference TRBV7-2 and TRBJ2-7 provide the parts outside the CDR3, is GAGVSQSPSNKVTEKGKDVELRCDPISGHTALYWYRQSLGQGLEFLIYFQGNSAPDKSGLPSDRFSAERTGGSVSTLTIQRTQQEDSAVYLCASSLAPIMYRKQYFGPGTRLTVT.

This clone has only a few counts. The V and J genes are TRBV14 and TRBJ2-1; TRBD2 might be the D (5 bases). Germline CDR1 reads SGHDN; CDR2 reads FVKESK. The CDR3 runs to 15 residues. V was cut by 5 bases and J by 6 bases, with 17 bases left in between. The CDR3: CASSSDYTWSNEQFF. The DNA for the CDR3 is TGTGCCAGCAGCTCTGACTACACTTGGTCCAATGAGCAGTTCTTC. Full variable domain (remainder filled in from reference TRBV14 and TRBJ2-1): EAGVTQFPSHSVIEKGQTVTLRCDPISGHDNLYWYRRVMGKEIKFLLHFVKESKQDESGMPNNRFLAERTGGTYSTLKVQPAELEDSGVYFCASSSDYTWSNEQFFGPGTRLTVL.

The genes are TRBV28 and TRBJ2-5, with D possibly called TRBD1 or TRBD2 (5 bases each). CDR1 is MDHEN, CDR2 SYDVKM, per germline. V was cut by 7 bases and J by 4 bases, with 19 bases left in between. The CDR3 is made up of 15 amino acids. The CDR3 is CASTALRGVGETQYF. CDR3 DNA sequence: TGTGCCAGCACCGCGTTGAGGGGCGTCGGAGAGACCCAGTACTTC.